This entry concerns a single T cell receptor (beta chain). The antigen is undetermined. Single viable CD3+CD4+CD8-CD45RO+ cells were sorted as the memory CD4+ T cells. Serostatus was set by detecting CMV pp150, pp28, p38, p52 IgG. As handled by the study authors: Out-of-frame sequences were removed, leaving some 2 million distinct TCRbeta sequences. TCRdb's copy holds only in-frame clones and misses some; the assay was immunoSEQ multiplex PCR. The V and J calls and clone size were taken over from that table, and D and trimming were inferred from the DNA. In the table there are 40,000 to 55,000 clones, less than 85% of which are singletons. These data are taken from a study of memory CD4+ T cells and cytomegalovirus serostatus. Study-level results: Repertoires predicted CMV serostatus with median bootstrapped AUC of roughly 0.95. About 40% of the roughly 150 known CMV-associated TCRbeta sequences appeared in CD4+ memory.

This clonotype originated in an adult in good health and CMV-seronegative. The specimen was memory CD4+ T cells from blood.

The CDR3 DNA sequence: TGTGCCAGTAGTATGACAGGGCGGGAGACCCAGTACTTC. The encoded protein is CASSMTGRETQYF. This chain connects TRBV19 to TRBJ2-5; 7 nucleotides match TRBD1. Germline V gene sequence: CDR1 LNHDA, CDR2 SQIVND (reference sequence). Trimming cost V 3 bases and J 5 bases; bases outside gene matches: 3. This CDR3 has 13 residues.